The clone carrying this T cell receptor beta chain was detected a few times. This CDR3 is built from 12 residues. The V and J ends lost 8 bases and 4 bases respectively, with 8 bases between them. CDR1 and CDR2 (germline): LNHDA, SQIVND (reference sequence). Methods used by the authors: Scientists estimated how many nucleated cells there were by amplifying reference gene primers. Only in-frame clones appear in the TCRdb table, and some are missing; sequencing was by immunoSEQ multiplex PCR. That table is the source of V, J and clone size, and D and trimming were worked out from the DNA. The data show 150,000 to 180,000 clones, 85% to 90% seen once. This record comes from a study of blood T cell repertoires in COVID-19. Overall study context: Samples representing acute and convalescent COVID-19 were sourced from the United States, Italy and Spain. T cells, B-cell-depleted T cells, or PBMCs supplied cDNA or gDNA.

This receptor was obtained from a woman aged 35 to 49 with acute or convalescent COVID-19. The genes are TRBV19 and TRBJ2-2; D is uncertain. The sequenced sample was peripheral blood. The CDR3 spells CASFSPTGELFF. The CDR3 nucleotides are TGTGCCAGTTTTAGTCCCACCGGGGAGCTGTTTTTT.